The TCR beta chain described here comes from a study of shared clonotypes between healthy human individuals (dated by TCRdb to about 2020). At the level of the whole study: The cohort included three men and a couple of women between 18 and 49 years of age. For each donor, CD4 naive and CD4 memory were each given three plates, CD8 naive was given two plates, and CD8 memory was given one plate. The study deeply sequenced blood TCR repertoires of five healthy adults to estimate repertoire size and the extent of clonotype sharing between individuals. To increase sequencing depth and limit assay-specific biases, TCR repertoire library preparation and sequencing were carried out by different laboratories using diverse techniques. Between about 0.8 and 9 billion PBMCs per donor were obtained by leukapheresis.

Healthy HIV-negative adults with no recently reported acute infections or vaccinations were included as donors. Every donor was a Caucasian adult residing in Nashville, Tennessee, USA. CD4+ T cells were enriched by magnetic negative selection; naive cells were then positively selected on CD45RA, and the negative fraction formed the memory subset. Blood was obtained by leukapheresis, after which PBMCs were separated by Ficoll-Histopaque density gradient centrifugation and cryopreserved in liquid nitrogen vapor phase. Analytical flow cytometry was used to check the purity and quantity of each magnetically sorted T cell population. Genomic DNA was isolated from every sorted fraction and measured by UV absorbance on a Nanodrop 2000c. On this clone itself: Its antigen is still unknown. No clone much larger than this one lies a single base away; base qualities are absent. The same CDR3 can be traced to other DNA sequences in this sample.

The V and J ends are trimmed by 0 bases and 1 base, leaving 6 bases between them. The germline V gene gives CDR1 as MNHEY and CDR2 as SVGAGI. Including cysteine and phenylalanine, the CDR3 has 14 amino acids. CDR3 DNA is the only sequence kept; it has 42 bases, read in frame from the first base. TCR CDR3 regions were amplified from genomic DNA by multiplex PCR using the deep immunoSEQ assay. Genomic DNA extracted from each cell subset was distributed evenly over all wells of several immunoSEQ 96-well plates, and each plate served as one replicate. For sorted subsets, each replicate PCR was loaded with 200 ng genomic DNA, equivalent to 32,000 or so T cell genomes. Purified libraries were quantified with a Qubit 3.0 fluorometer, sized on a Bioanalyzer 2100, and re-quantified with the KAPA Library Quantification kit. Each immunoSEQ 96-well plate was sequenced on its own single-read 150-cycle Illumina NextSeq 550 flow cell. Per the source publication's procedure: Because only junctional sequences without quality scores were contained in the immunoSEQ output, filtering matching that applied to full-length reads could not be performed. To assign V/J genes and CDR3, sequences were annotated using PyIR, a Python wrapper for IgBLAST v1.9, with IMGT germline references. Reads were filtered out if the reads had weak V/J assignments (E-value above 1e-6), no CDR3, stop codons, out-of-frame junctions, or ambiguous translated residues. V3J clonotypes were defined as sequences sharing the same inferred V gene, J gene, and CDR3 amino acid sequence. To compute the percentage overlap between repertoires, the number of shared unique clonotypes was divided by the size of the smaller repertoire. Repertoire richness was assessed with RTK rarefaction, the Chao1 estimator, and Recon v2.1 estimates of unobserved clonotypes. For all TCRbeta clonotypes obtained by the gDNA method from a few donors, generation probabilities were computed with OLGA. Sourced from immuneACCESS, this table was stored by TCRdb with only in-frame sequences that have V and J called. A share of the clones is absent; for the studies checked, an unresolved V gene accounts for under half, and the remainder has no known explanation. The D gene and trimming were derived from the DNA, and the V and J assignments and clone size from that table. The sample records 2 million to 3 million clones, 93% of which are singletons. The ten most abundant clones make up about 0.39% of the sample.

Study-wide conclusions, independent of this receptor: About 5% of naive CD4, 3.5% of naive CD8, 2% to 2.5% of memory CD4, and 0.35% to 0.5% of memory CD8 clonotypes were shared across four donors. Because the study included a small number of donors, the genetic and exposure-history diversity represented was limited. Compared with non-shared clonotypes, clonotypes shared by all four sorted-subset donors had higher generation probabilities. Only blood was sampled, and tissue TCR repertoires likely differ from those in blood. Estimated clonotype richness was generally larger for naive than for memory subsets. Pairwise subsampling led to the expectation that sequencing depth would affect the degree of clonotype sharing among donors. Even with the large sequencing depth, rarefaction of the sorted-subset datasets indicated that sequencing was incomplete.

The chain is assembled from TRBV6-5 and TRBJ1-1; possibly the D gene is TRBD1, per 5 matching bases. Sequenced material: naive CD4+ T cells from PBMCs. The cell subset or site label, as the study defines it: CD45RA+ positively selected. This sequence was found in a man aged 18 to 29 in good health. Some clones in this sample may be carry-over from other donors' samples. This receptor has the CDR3 CASSYSRENTEAFF. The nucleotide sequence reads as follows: TGTGCCAGCAGTTACTCCAGGGAGAACACTGAAGCTTTCTTT.